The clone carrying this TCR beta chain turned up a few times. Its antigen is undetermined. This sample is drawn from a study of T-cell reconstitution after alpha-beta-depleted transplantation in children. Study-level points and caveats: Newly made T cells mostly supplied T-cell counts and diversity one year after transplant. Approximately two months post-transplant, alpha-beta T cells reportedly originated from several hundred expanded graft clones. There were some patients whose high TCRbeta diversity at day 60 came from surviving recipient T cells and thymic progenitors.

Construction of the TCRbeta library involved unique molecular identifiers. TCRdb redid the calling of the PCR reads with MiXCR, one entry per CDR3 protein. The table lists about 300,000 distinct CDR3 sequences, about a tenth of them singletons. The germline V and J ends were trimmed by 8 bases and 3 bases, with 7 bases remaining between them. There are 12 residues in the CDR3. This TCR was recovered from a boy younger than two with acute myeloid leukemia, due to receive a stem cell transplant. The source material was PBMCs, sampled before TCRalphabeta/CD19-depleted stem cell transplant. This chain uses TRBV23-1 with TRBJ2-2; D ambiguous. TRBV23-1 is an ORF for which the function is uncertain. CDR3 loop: CASGSDTGELFF. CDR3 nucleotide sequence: TGCGCCAGCGGTAGTGACACCGGGGAGCTGTTTTTT.